The 28 T cell receptor beta chains given below trace back to one sample, sequenced in a study of Ad26.COV2.S vaccination and SARS-CoV-2 variants. Measured with immunoSEQ multiplex PCR; TCRdb has only the in-frame clones, and not every one. The sample holds roughly 350,000 clones, approximately 90% seen once. The treatment: about 20 received Ad26.COV2.S at low or high dose, single or two shots; 5 received placebo; per-sample allocation not given. Sampling occurred on day 63 after the first vaccine or placebo injection. This material consisted of peripheral blood, taken in a trial of Ad26.COV2.S vaccine versus placebo. The receptors were gathered from a person between 18 and 59 years old who received the Ad26.COV2.S COVID-19 vaccine or a placebo.

The chain combines TRBV5-1 with TRBJ1-2; 7 nucleotides align to TRBD1. The CDR3 is 15 amino acids. V trimming: 4 bases; J trimming: 1 base; junction bases outside the gene matches: 7. Germline CDR1 SGHRS, CDR2 YFSETQ. CDR3 residues: CASSPGQANNYGYTF. CDR3 DNA sequence: TGCGCCAGCAGCCCTGGACAGGCCAATAACTATGGCTACACCTTC. The full variable domain, in which reference TRBV5-1 and TRBJ1-2 provide the parts outside the CDR3, is KAGVTQTPRYLIKTRGQQVTLSCSPISGHRSVSWYQQTPGQGLQFLFEYFSETQRNKGNFPGRFSGRQFSNSRSEMNVSTLELGDSALYLCASSPGQANNYGYTFGSGTRLTVV.

The chain combines TRBV5-1 with TRBJ2-3; D is unresolved. V dropped 0 bases and J dropped 5 bases, with 7 bases sitting between them. The CDR3 is 13 amino acids. Germline CDR1 is SGHRS and CDR2 is YFSETQ. CDR3 sequence (DNA): TGCGCCAGCAGCTTGGGGCTTCAAGATACGCAGTATTTT. It encodes CASSLGLQDTQYF.

The gene calls are TRBV3-1 (or the pseudogene TRBV3-2) and TRBJ2-2; D not resolved. V shed 2 bases and J shed 7 bases, with 5 bases lying between them. Germline V CDR1 and CDR2: LGHDT, YNNKEL (reference sequence). CDR3 length: 12 amino acids. The CDR3 DNA follows: TGTGCCAGCAGCCAAATATTCGGGGAGCTGTTTTTT. Amino acids: CASSQIFGELFF.

V gene TRBV6-6 combines with J gene TRBJ1-5, with D maybe TRBD1 (5 bases). The germline V gene has CDR1 MNHNY and CDR2 SVGAGI (reference sequence). This CDR3 is built from 13 residues. The V end lost 7 bases, the J end lost 5 bases, and 12 bases lay between the germline ends. The CDR3 sequence: CASTGQGYQPQHF. The DNA for the CDR3 is TGTGCCAGCACAGGGCAGGGATATCAGCCCCAGCATTTT.

The J gene is TRBJ1-2, the V gene TRBV13, with D unclear. Germline CDR1 and CDR2: PRHDT and FYEKMQ (reference sequence). CDR3 length: 18 residues. Trimming took 1 base from V and 0 from J, leaving 18 bases between them. CDR3 sequence: CASSLESAAKIANYGYTF. For the CDR3, the DNA is TGTGCCAGCAGCTTAGAATCGGCAGCCAAGATAGCTAACTATGGCTACACCTTC.

The CDR3, as DNA: TGTGCCAGTAGTGGGACAGGGGACCCCTCTGGGGCCAACGTCCTGACTTTC. Protein: CASSGTGDPSGANVLTF. The chain joins TRBV19 to TRBJ2-6; 10 bases are shared with TRBD1. CDR3 length: 17 residues. CDR1 is LNHDA, CDR2 SQIVND, per germline (reference sequence). The J segment lost 0 bases and the V segment lost 5 bases, leaving 4 bases of the junction unmatched.

The rearrangement links TRBV28 to TRBJ2-1; 7 bases align to TRBD1. J was trimmed by 16 bases and V by 7 bases; bases with no gene match: 19. Germline CDR1 reads MDHEN; CDR2 reads SYDVKM. This CDR3 has 14 amino acids. DNA for the CDR3: TGTGCCAGCACGCCGACAGGGCTCTCGGAATACGAATTCTTC. Translation gives CASTPTGLSEYEFF.

This CDR3 is CASSLRLAGTETQYF. The CDR3 nucleotides read TGTGCCAGCAGCCTACGACTAGCGGGTACTGAGACCCAGTACTTC. The chain combines TRBV7-8 with TRBJ2-5; the match to TRBD2 covers 10 bases. This CDR3 comprises 15 residues. J gave up 5 bases and V 5 bases, and 8 bases lay outside the gene matches. Per the germline V gene, CDR1 is SGHVS and CDR2 is FQNEAQ.

The chain recombines TRBV5-4 with TRBJ1-1, with TRBD1 matching 7 bases. Germline V CDR1 and CDR2: SGHNT, YYREEE (reference sequence). V shed 4 bases and J 5 bases; nucleotides not matched to a gene: 8. CDR3 length: 14 residues. This CDR3 is CASSVRGQRTEAFF. CDR3 DNA: TGTGCCAGCAGCGTAAGGGGACAGAGGACTGAAGCTTTCTTT.

CDR3 in amino acids: CASGRAVNSPLHF. CDR3 sequence (DNA): TGTGCCAGCGGGCGGGCAGTTAATTCACCCCTCCACTTT. The V call is TRBV6-5, the J call TRBJ1-6, with no clear D. Between the trimmed V and J ends, which lost 8 bases and 6 bases, there was a span of 11 bases. Germline-derived CDR1 and CDR2 are MNHEY and SVGAGI. CDR3 size: 13 residues.

Only one count was recorded for this clone. This chain uses TRBV10-3 with TRBJ1-4, with no clear D. The V and J ends lost 8 bases and 8 bases respectively, with 12 bases between them. The CDR3 loop spans 12 amino acids. CDR1 and CDR2 from the germline V gene are ENHRY and SYGVKD. CDR3 protein: CAIGRGNEKLFF. The DNA for the CDR3 is TGTGCCATCGGACGGGGAAACGAAAAACTGTTTTTT.

V usage is TRBV12-3 or TRBV12-4 and J usage is TRBJ1-2; D is ambiguous. The germline V and J ends were trimmed by 2 bases and 8 bases, with 9 bases remaining between them. The CDR3 spans 12 residues. This CDR3 reads CASSLSKWGYTF. The CDR3, as DNA: TGTGCCAGCAGTTTATCCAAGTGGGGCTACACCTTC.

The rearrangement joins TRBV7-3 to TRBJ2-2, with D possibly being TRBD1 (7 bases). V lost 3 bases and J 2 bases, leaving 19 bases between the germline ends. Per germline, CDR1 SGHTA and CDR2 FQGTGA. This CDR3 contains 18 residues. CDR3 in DNA: TGTGCCAGCAGCTTGGATCCAGGGGGGAAAGTCAACACCGGGGAGCTGTTTTTT. Translation gives CASSLDPGGKVNTGELFF. Together with reference TRBV7-3 and TRBJ2-2, the CDR3 gives the full variable domain: GAGVSQTPSNKVTEKGKYVELRCDPISGHTALYWYRQSLGQGPEFLIYFQGTGAADDSGLPNDRFFAVRPEGSVSTLKIQRTERGDSAVYLCASSLDPGGKVNTGELFFGEGSRLTVL.

This clone was observed a single time. The rearrangement links TRBV7-2 to TRBJ1-2; the match to TRBD1 covers 8 bases. Trimming took 0 bases from V and 7 from J; bases not matched to a gene: 4. The V gene's germline CDR1 is SGHTA and CDR2 FQGNSA. The CDR3 is 14 amino acids. The CDR3 reads CASSLAATGGGYTF. The CDR3 bases are TGTGCCAGCAGCTTAGCCGCAACAGGGGGTGGCTACACCTTC.

The V and J genes are TRBV6-1 and TRBJ1-1, with 7 bases lining up with TRBD1. V was clipped by 0 bases and J by 2 bases; unmatched bases: 12. The CDR3 spans 18 residues. The germline gives CDR1 MNHNS, CDR2 SASEGT. The CDR3 loop reads CASSEARTGQPFNTEAFF. The CDR3 DNA is TGTGCCAGCAGTGAAGCGCGGACAGGCCAACCTTTTAACACTGAAGCTTTCTTT.

This chain links TRBV6-5 with TRBJ1-2; a possible D gene is TRBD1 (5 bases). This CDR3 is built from 13 residues. Trimming pared 6 bases from V and 4 bases from J, leaving 12 bases between. Per the germline V gene, CDR1 is MNHEY and CDR2 is SVGAGI. CDR3: CASSLDSTYGYTF. The CDR3 DNA follows: TGTGCCAGCAGCTTAGACAGCACCTATGGCTACACCTTC.

CDR3 nucleotide sequence: TGTGCCAGGACGGACAGCATGAACACTGAAGCTTTCTTT. Protein sequence: CARTDSMNTEAFF. The V gene is TRBV6-4, the J gene TRBJ1-1; a weak D match, TRBD1 (6 bases). The CDR3 spans 13 residues. Trimming removed 9 bases at V and 0 bases at J, with 11 bases between. CDR1 is MRHNA, CDR2 SNTAGT, per germline.

V gene TRBV18 combines with J gene TRBJ1-5, with D maybe TRBD1 (6 bases). The CDR3 consists of 14 residues. Trimming removed 5 bases from V and 4 bases from J, with 12 bases in between. Germline V lookup: CDR1 KGHSH, CDR2 LQKENI. The CDR3 nucleotides read TGTGCCAGCTCAGGGGGGGGCTGGAATCAGCCCCAGCATTTT. It specifies CASSGGGWNQPQHF.

This rearrangement joins TRBV9 to TRBJ2-3, with a tentative D call TRBD2 (5 bases). Trimming cost V 4 bases and J 2 bases, with 11 bases left between them. There are 14 residues in the CDR3. Germline V lookup: CDR1 SGDLS, CDR2 YYNGEE. CDR3 sequence: CASSLGLYTDTQYF. DNA of the CDR3: TGTGCCAGCAGCTTAGGACTGTACACAGATACGCAGTATTTT.

J is TRBJ2-1 and V is TRBV12-3 or TRBV12-4; D not resolved. Trimming shortened V by 3 bases and J by 10 bases, and 7 bases separated the two germline ends. This CDR3 spans 11 amino acids. CDR3 nucleotides: TGTGCCAGCAGTTTCGTACACGAGCAGTTCTTC. Residues: CASSFVHEQFF.

CDR3 region: CASSAWTGLTYEQYF. CDR3 sequence (DNA): TGTGCCAGCAGTGCATGGACAGGCCTTACCTACGAGCAGTACTTC. This rearrangement joins TRBV27 to TRBJ2-7; the match to TRBD1 covers 7 bases. This CDR3 contains 15 residues. V shed 5 bases, J shed 2 bases, and the junction held 9 bases outside the gene matches. Germline V CDR1 and CDR2: MNHEY, SMNVEV (reference sequence).

This chain uses TRBV7-7 with TRBJ2-7; TRBD1 is a possible D gene (6 bases). The CDR3 spans 15 residues. Germline CDR1 and CDR2: SSHAT and FNYEAQ (reference sequence). Trimming stripped 6 bases from V and 4 bases from J, with 19 bases between. The CDR3 spells CASSCLRGEDYEQYF. CDR3 in DNA: TGTGCCAGCAGTTGCCTCAGGGGAGAGGATTACGAGCAGTACTTC.

J is TRBJ2-7 and V is TRBV5-1; 10 bases match TRBD2. The V and J ends lost 3 bases and 5 bases, in that order; junction bases with no gene match: 8. The CDR3 is made up of 15 amino acids. In germline, CDR1 is SGHRS, CDR2 YFSETQ. This CDR3 reads CASSWKSGGADEQYF. In DNA, the CDR3 is TGCGCCAGCAGCTGGAAGAGCGGGGGGGCCGACGAGCAGTACTTC.

The CDR3 DNA sequence: TGTGCCAGCAGCTTTCCTCGGGATCGGGGGAACACCGGGGAGCTGTTTTTT. Its translation: CASSFPRDRGNTGELFF. V and J are TRBV5-8 and TRBJ2-2, with D possibly matching TRBD2 (5 bases). The CDR3 is made up of 17 amino acids. Trimming removed 2 bases at V and 1 base at J, with 15 bases between. Germline CDR1 and CDR2: SGHTS and YDEGEE.

V gene TRBV19 combines with J gene TRBJ1-5; 8 bases match TRBD1. Germline V gives CDR1 LNHDA, CDR2 SQIVND (reference sequence). V was clipped by 6 bases and J by 5 bases; unmatched bases: 6. The CDR3 loop spans 14 amino acids. CDR3 coding DNA: TGTGCCAGTAGCCTCAGGGGGCTAGATCAGCCCCAGCATTTT. The encoded protein is CASSLRGLDQPQHF.

The chain links TRBV5-4 to TRBJ1-6; 7 bases fit TRBD1. The junction had 5 bases not matched to a gene; V was cut back by 4 bases and J by 1 base. The CDR3 is made up of 16 amino acids. Germline values: CDR1 SGHNT, CDR2 YYREEE (reference sequence). Here the CDR3 reads CASSPGQESYNSPLHF. CDR3 in DNA: TGTGCCAGCAGCCCCGGACAGGAGTCCTATAATTCACCCCTCCACTTT. The whole variable domain, remainder taken from reference TRBV5-4 and TRBJ1-6, is ETGVTQSPTHLIKTRGQQVTLRCSSQSGHNTVSWYQQALGQGPQFIFQYYREEENGRGNFPPRFSGLQFPNYSSELNVNALELDDSALYLCASSPGQESYNSPLHFGNGTRLTVT.

The rearrangement joins TRBV6-4 to TRBJ2-7, with TRBD2 matching over 8 bases. V was clipped by 8 bases and J by 3 bases; unmatched bases: 12. The CDR3 spans 15 residues. The V gene's germline CDR1 is MRHNA and CDR2 SNTAGT. CDR3 in DNA: TGTGCCAGCCACTTTAGGGGCGGGAGGTGCTACGAGCAGTACTTC. This gives the protein CASHFRGGRCYEQYF.

This sequence joins TRBV5-4 and TRBJ2-1; the match to TRBD1 covers 8 bases. The CDR3 has 14 residues. J gave up 8 bases and V 3 bases, and 7 bases lay outside the gene matches. Per germline, CDR1 SGHNT and CDR2 YYREEE (reference sequence). The CDR3 DNA sequence: TGTGCCAGCAGCTCCCCCGCAGGGGGCTATGAGCAGTTCTTC. Encoded protein: CASSSPAGGYEQFF.